Given below is one T cell receptor beta chain in context. Trimming cost V 6 bases and J 5 bases, with 14 bases left between them. Germline CDR1 reads SQVTM; CDR2 reads ANQGSEA. The CDR3 contains 13 residues. The authors prepared the TCRbeta library with unique molecular identifiers. TCRdb analysed the PCR reads with MiXCR anew, one entry per CDR3 protein. This sample has about 610,000 distinct CDR3 sequences, with about 11% found just once. These data originate in a study of T-cell reconstitution after alpha-beta-depleted transplantation in children. The rearrangement joins TRBV29-1 to TRBJ2-1, with D unclear. The receptor was derived from a human donor who donated a stem cell graft to a child with acute myeloid leukemia. This specimen was PBMCs from the stem cell graft donor, taken from the stem cell graft. The CDR3 sequence: CSVASMTNNEQFF. Here the CDR3 DNA reads TGCAGCGTGGCCTCCATGACGAACAATGAGCAGTTCTTC.